These 27 T cell receptor beta chains came from one sample sequenced in a study of tumor and adjacent non-tumor tissue in lung cancer. Three rounds of nested PCR, following a modified ARM-PCR protocol, produced the TCRbeta library. TCRdb independently ran MiXCR on the multiplex PCR reads; one entry per CDR3 protein. The data show 200,000 or so distinct CDR3 sequences, around 70% seen once. No cell sorting was done before RNA was extracted from the tissue. Sequenced: lung tumor tissue. Receptors originate from a man between 60 and 75 years old with non-small cell lung cancer.

This clonotype was counted ten times or more. CDR3 in DNA: TGTGCCAGCAGCCGCGGACAGGGGGCATTTGAAAAACTGTTTTTT. Amino acids: CASSRGQGAFEKLFF. The rearrangement links TRBV6-5 to TRBJ1-4; 11 bases are shared with TRBD1. The germline V gene has CDR1 MNHEY and CDR2 SVGAGI. Trimming cost V 6 bases and J 7 bases; bases outside gene matches: 7. The CDR3 covers 15 residues.

This clonotype was seen at least ten times. This sequence joins TRBV24-1 and TRBJ2-1; D could derive from TRBD1 or TRBD2 (6 bases each). The V end lost 7 bases, the J end lost 5 bases, and 14 bases lay between the germline ends. Per the germline V gene, CDR1 is KGHDR and CDR2 is SFDVKD. The CDR3 loop spans 14 amino acids. The CDR3 coding sequence is TGTGCCACCAGCGGAGGGGGGACCAACAATGAGCAGTTCTTC. Encoded protein: CATSGGGTNNEQFF.

About this clonotype: Without the conserved terminal phenylalanine or tryptophan, this CDR3 likely stems from a read error. The genes are TRBV20-1 and TRBJ2-5, with TRBD2 identical over 8 bases. Germline V CDR1 and CDR2: DFQATT, SNEGSKA (reference sequence). The trim removed 3 bases at V and 5 bases at J, leaving 8 bases unmatched. This CDR3 region has 14 residues. The CDR3: CSASSRGGLETQYL. DNA of the CDR3: TGCAGTGCTAGTTCTCGCGGGGGGCTGGAGACCCAGTACTTA.

A word on this clonotype: One end of the junction is discordant with germline, which a read error may explain. The chain combines TRBV11-2 with TRBJ2-1; 9 bases match TRBD2. The CDR3 runs 18 residues. CDR1 is SGHAT and CDR2 is FQNNGV in the germline V gene. The DNA of the CDR3 is TGTGCCAACAGCTCCACCATAGCGGGGGAATCCTCCTATAATGAGCACTTCTTC. Its protein product is CANSSTIAGESSYNEHFF.

This clonotype was picked up a small number of times. A read error may be the cause here, since a much bigger clone is one base away. This chain's CDR3 is CASSLGTSGATQYF. The CDR3 nucleotides read TGTGCCAGCAGTTTAGGGACTAGCGGGGCTACGCAGTATTTT. V and J are TRBV12-3 or TRBV12-4 and TRBJ2-3; TRBD2 agrees at 12 bases. V gave up 1 base and J gave up 8 bases; unmatched junction bases: 1. This CDR3 region has 14 residues.

Concerning this clonotype: No conserved phenylalanine or tryptophan is present at the end of the CDR3, so a read error is the likely explanation. The chain couples TRBV11-1 to TRBJ2-5; D call uncertain. The CDR3 length is 14 residues. Germline-derived CDR1 and CDR2 are SGHAT and FQDESV (reference sequence). DNA of the CDR3: TGTGCCATCAGCTTTACACCGGGTGGAGAGACGCAGTACTTA. Translating gives CAISFTPGGETQYL.

As to this clonotype: Likely a read error: the CDR3 ends without its conserved phenylalanine or tryptophan. This chain uses TRBV20-1 with TRBJ2-1; 10 positions agree with TRBD2. V was pared by 2 bases and J by 9 bases, with 13 bases of the junction left unmatched. The germline CDR1 and CDR2 sequences are DFQATT and SNEGSKA (reference sequence). The length of the CDR3 is 16 residues. For the CDR3, the DNA is TGCAGTGCTAGACCCTCCACTAGCGGGGCCTATAGTGAGCAGTTCGTC. Translation gives CSARPSTSGAYSEQFV.

To note about this clonotype: A much larger clone sits a single nucleotide away, making a read error possible. This sequence joins TRBV4-2 and TRBJ2-7, with D unclear. Germline lookup yields CDR1 LGHNA and CDR2 YNFKEQ. CDR3 size: 15 residues. The CDR3: CTSSQGSGPSYEQYF. The CDR3 region has the DNA TGTACCAGCAGCCAAGGTTCCGGACCCAGCTACGAGCAGTACTTC.

Details on this clonotype: This may arise from a read error, as a much more abundant clone is one base away. The chain is built from TRBV29-1 and TRBJ1-1; D unclear. The V and J ends lost 5 bases and 4 bases respectively, with 14 bases between them. Germline CDR1 reads SQVTM; CDR2 reads ANQGSEA. This CDR3 region has 13 residues. The DNA for the CDR3 is TGCAGCGTTTGCGGCAGATTGCTCACTGAAGCTTTCTTT. Protein: CSVCGRLLTEAFF.

This clonotype was detected only a few times. The chain joins TRBV10-2 to TRBJ1-6, with TRBD1 identical over 7 bases. Germline V gene lookup returns CDR1 WSHSY and CDR2 SAAADI. The CDR3 is 13 amino acids. J gave up 10 bases and V 7 bases, and 7 bases lay outside the gene matches. The chain's CDR3 is CASNQGVRSPLHF. In DNA form, the CDR3 reads TGCGCCAGCAACCAGGGGGTAAGGTCACCCCTCCACTTT.

This chain uses TRBV6-2 or TRBV6-3 with TRBJ2-1, with 11 positions matching TRBD1. This CDR3 has 20 residues. Germline V lookup: CDR1 MNHEY, CDR2 SVGEGT. Germline trimming cut 2 bases from V and 4 bases from J; bases unmatched to any gene: 16. The CDR3 reads CASSYILGQGGDRGYNEQFF. The CDR3 DNA reads TGTGCCAGCAGTTACATCCTGGGACAGGGGGGGGACCGCGGGTACAATGAGCAGTTCTTC.

This rearrangement joins TRBV20-1 to TRBJ2-5, with D perhaps TRBD2 (6 bases). The ends were cut back, 6 bases at V and 1 base at J, with 24 bases in the middle. The CDR3 length is 17 residues. Germline V lookup: CDR1 DFQATT, CDR2 SNEGSKA (reference sequence). In DNA, the CDR3 is TGCAGTGCCAATGACGGGAGTCCTGAGTTTTTCCAAGAGACCCAGTACTTC. Encoded protein: CSANDGSPEFFQETQYF.

With respect to this clonotype: Mismatch with germline at one junction end may stem from a read error. The V call is TRBV20-1, the J call TRBJ2-3; D not resolved. CDR1 and CDR2 (germline): DFQATT, SNEGSKA (reference sequence). The CDR3 spans 14 residues. The CDR3 nucleotides read TGCAGTGTTAGAGCCTCACTTAAGGCGAATACGCAGTATTTT. It translates to CSVRASLKANTQYF.

This clonotype occurred many times. The genes are TRBV4-3 and TRBJ1-3, with a tentative D call TRBD1 (5 bases). In germline, CDR1 is LGHNA, CDR2 YSLEER. This CDR3 contains 15 residues. Trimming shortened V by 0 bases and J by 2 bases, and 8 bases separated the two germline ends. The CDR3 sequence: CASSQDKGTGNTIYF. The CDR3 DNA reads as TGCGCCAGCAGCCAAGATAAGGGGACTGGAAACACCATATATTTT.

Turning to this clonotype: One base away lies a much larger clone, so this may be a sequencing read error. The chain links TRBV29-1 to TRBJ2-3; D is unresolved. CDR3 length equals 12 residues. V shed 6 bases and J shed 13 bases, with 20 bases lying between them. Germline CDR1 SQVTM, CDR2 ANQGSEA. The CDR3 is CSVDPNGKEKYF. CDR3 sequence (DNA): TGCAGCGTGGACCCTAACGGAAAAGAGAAGTATTTT.

For this clonotype: Germline is not matched at one junction end, which may reflect a read error. The chain is built from TRBV20-1 and TRBJ2-1; 14 nucleotides agree with TRBD2. The CDR3 covers 16 residues. The germline gives CDR1 DFQATT, CDR2 SNEGSKA (reference sequence). CDR3 protein: CSAELTSGRVYNQQFF. CDR3 nucleotides: TGCAGTGCTGAACTGACTAGCGGGAGGGTATACAATCAGCAGTTCTTC.

The chain couples TRBV29-1 to TRBJ1-2; maybe TRBD1 (6 bases). Per germline, CDR1 SQVTM and CDR2 ANQGSEA. The CDR3 length is 16 residues. V was clipped by 4 bases and J by 3 bases, with 21 bases between them. The CDR3 is CSVVLWAGEGDYGYTF. CDR3 DNA sequence: TGCAGCGTTGTTTTGTGGGCAGGGGAAGGGGACTATGGCTACACCTTC.

This rearrangement joins TRBV20-1 to TRBJ1-1; D might be TRBD1 (6 bases). The germline V and J ends were trimmed by 4 bases and 1 base, with 16 bases remaining between them. The CDR3 loop spans 15 amino acids. Germline V gene sequence: CDR1 DFQATT, CDR2 SNEGSKA (reference sequence). The CDR3 region has the DNA TGCAGTGCTAAGAAGGGGGGGGCGGAGAACACTGAAGCTTTCTTT. This encodes CSAKKGGAENTEAFF.

Concerning this clonotype: Possible read error: a much larger clone is one base away. This chain's CDR3 is CASSQHINRQETQYF. The CDR3 nucleotides read TGTGCCAGCAGCCAACATATCAACAGACAAGAGACCCAGTACTTC. V usage is TRBV4-2 and J usage is TRBJ2-5; D unclear. Germline CDR1 reads LGHNA; CDR2 reads YNFKEQ. V gave up 2 bases and J gave up 2 bases, with 12 bases separating them. The CDR3 covers 15 residues.

To note about this clonotype: This could be a read error, since a much larger clone is one nucleotide away. The chain combines TRBV20-1 with TRBJ2-1; 7 bases fit TRBD2. CDR1 and CDR2 from the germline V gene are DFQATT and SNEGSKA (reference sequence). This CDR3 region has 15 residues. V lost 6 bases, J lost 7 bases, and 15 bases stayed unmatched. Here the CDR3 reads CSATIGAGDGNEQFF. The CDR3, as DNA: TGCAGTGCCACGATAGGGGCGGGAGACGGGAATGAGCAGTTCTTC.

Remarks on this clonotype: This may be a read error, as it is one base from a much larger clone. The V call is TRBV20-1, the J call TRBJ1-1, with TRBD1 matching 7 bases. The V and J ends lost 6 bases and 2 bases, in that order; junction bases with no gene match: 9. Germline assignment: CDR1 DFQATT and CDR2 SNEGSKA (reference sequence). There are 14 residues in the CDR3. CDR3 region: CSARWTGFNTEAFF. CDR3 nucleotide sequence: TGCAGTGCGCGATGGACAGGCTTTAACACTGAAGCTTTCTTT.

Turning to this clonotype: A much bigger clone sits one base away, suggesting this may be a read error. The chain has TRBV4-1 and TRBJ2-3; 7 nucleotides line up with TRBD2. CDR1 is MGHRA, CDR2 YSYEKL, per germline. V shed 4 bases and J 6 bases; nucleotides not matched to a gene: 10. The CDR3 is made up of 15 amino acids. Here the CDR3 reads CASSPPLTSRDTQYF. Here the CDR3 DNA reads TGCGCCAGCAGCCCTCCTCTGACTAGCAGGGATACGCAGTATTTT.

J is TRBJ2-3 and V is TRBV5-1; no definite D call. Trimming removed 5 bases at V and 3 bases at J, with 13 bases between. Germline assignment: CDR1 SGHRS and CDR2 YFSETQ. The CDR3 consists of 14 residues. The CDR3 DNA sequence: TGCGCCAGCAGACTTCCCTCAGCGACAGATACGCAGTATTTT. This translates into CASRLPSATDTQYF.

The V gene is TRBV19, the J gene TRBJ2-7, with D perhaps being TRBD1 or TRBD2 (5 bases each). The CDR3 has 14 amino acids. The germline V gene has CDR1 LNHDA and CDR2 SQIVND (reference sequence). The ends were cut back, 6 bases at V and 5 bases at J, with 17 bases in the middle. In DNA form, the CDR3 reads TGTGCCAGTAGCATAAGAGGGGCCCGGGACGAGCAGTACTTC. Protein: CASSIRGARDEQYF.

On this clonotype: As the CDR3 is not closed by the conserved phenylalanine or tryptophan, this likely results from a read error. The genes are TRBV6-6 and TRBJ1-1; no definite D call. The CDR3 is 14 residues long. Germline lookup yields CDR1 MNHNY and CDR2 SVGAGI (reference sequence). The CDR3 reads CARSYGENHHEAFL. Written as DNA, the CDR3 is TGTGCCAGGAGTTATGGGGAGAACCATCATGAAGCTTTCTTA.

In regard to this clonotype: Here the CDR3 omits its conserved ending phenylalanine or tryptophan, so a read error is the likely source. This chain links TRBV6-5 with TRBJ1-6; weak D call: TRBD1 (6 bases). CDR1 and CDR2 (germline): MNHEY, SVGAGI. The CDR3 totals 17 residues. V was pared by 2 bases and J by 10 bases, with 21 bases between. CDR3 amino acids: CASSYDGIAMGGSPLHL. CDR3 nucleotides: TGTGCCAGCAGTTACGACGGGATAGCCATGGGGGGCTCACCCCTCCACCTT.

As for this clonotype: Because the CDR3 is missing its conserved closing phenylalanine or tryptophan, this is likely a read error. The CDR3 sequence is CASSPGRQRYGYTI. The CDR3 nucleotides read TGTGCCAGCAGCCCAGGGCGGCAGAGGTATGGCTACACCATC. The V gene is TRBV11-2, the J gene TRBJ1-2, with D perhaps matching TRBD1 (5 bases). Germline CDR1 reads SGHAT; CDR2 reads FQNNGV. Trimming pared 5 bases from V and 5 bases from J, leaving 15 bases between. This CDR3 is built from 14 residues.